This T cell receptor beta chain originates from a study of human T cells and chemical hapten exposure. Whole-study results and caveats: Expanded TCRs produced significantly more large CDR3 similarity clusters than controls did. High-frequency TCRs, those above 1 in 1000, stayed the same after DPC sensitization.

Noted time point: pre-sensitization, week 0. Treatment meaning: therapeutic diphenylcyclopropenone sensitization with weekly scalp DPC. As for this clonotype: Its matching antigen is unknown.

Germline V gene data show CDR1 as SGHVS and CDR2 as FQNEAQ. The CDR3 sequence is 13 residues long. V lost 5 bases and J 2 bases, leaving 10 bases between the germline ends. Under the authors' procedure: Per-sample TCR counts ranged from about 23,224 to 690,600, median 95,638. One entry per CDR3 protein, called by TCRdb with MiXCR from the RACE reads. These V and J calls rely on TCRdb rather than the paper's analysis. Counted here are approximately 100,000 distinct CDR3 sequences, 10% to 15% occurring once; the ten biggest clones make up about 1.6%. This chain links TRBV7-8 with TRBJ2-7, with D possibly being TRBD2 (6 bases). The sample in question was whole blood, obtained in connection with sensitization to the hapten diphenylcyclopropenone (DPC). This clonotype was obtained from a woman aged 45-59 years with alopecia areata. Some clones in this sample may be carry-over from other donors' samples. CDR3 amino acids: CASSGGYPYEQYF. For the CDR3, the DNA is TGTGCCAGCAGCGGGGGGTATCCCTACGAGCAGTACTTC.